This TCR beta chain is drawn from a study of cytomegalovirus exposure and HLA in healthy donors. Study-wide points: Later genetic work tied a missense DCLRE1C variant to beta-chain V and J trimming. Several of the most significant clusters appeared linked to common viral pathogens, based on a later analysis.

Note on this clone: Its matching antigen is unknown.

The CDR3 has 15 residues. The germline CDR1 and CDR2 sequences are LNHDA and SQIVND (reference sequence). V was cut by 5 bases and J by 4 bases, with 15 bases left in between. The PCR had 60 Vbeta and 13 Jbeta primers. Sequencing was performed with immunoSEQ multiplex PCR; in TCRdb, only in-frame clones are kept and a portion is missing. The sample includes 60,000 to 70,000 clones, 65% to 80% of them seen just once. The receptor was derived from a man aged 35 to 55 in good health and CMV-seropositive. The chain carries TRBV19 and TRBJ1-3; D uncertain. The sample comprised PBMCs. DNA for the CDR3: TGTGCCAGTAGTCCTCCCCACGGGGAAGGAAACACCATATATTTT. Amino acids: CASSPPHGEGNTIYF.